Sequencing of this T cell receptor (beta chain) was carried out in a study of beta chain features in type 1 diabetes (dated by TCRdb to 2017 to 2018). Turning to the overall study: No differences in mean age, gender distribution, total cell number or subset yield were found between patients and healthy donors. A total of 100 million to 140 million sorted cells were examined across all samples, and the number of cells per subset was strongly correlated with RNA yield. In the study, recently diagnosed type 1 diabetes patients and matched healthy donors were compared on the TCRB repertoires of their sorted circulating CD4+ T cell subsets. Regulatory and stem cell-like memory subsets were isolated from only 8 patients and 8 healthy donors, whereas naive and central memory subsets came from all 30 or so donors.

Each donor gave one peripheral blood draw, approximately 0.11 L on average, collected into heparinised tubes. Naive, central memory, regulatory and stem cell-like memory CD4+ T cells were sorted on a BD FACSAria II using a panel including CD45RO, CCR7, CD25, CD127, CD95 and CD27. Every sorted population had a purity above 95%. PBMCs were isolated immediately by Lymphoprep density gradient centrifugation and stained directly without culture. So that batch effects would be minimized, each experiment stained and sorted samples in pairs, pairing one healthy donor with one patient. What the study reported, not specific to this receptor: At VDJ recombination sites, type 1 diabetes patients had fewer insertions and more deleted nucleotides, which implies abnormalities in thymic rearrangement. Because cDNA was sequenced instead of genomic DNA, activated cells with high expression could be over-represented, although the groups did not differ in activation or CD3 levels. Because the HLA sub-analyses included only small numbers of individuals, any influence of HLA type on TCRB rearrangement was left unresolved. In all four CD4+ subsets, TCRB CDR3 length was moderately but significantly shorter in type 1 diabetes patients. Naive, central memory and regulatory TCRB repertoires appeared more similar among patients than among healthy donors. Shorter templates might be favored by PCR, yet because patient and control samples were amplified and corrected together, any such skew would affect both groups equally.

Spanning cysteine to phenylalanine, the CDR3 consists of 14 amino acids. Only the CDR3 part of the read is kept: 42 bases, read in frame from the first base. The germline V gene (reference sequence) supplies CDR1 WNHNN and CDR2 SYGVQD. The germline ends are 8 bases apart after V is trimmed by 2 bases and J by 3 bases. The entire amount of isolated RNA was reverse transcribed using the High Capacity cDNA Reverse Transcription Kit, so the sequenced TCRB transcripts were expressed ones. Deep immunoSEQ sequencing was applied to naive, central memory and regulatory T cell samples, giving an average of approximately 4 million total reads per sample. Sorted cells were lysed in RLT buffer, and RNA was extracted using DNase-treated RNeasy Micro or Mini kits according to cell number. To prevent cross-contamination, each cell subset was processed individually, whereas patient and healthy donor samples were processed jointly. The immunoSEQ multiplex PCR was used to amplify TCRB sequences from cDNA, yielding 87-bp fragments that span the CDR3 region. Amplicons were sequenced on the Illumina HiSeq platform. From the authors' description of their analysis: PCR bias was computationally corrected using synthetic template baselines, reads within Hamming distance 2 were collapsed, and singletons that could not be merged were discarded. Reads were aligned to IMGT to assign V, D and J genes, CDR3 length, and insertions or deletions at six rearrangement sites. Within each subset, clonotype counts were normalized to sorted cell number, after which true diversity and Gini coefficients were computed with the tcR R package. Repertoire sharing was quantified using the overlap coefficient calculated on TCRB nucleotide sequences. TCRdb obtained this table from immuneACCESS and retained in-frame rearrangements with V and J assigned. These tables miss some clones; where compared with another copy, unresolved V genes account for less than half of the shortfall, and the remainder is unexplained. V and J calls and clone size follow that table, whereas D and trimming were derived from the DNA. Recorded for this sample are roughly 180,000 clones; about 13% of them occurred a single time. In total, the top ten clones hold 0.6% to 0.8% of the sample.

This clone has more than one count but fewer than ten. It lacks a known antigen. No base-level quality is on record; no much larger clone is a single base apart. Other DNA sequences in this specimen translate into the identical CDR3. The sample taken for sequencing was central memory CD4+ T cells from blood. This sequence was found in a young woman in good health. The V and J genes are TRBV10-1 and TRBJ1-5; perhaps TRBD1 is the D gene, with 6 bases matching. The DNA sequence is TGCGCCAGCAGTGAGGCAGGGGTCAATCAGCCCCAGCATTTT. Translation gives CASSEAGVNQPQHF.